This T cell receptor beta chain was identified in a study of blood T cell repertoires in COVID-19. Study details: The samples span acute and convalescent COVID-19 from the United States, Italy and Spain. PBMCs, B-cell-depleted T cells, or T cells provided the cDNA or gDNA that made up the material.

In the authors' methods: It was from reference gene primer amplification that nucleated cell counts were estimated. Profiling relied on immunoSEQ multiplex PCR, and the TCRdb table lists in-frame clones only, not all of them. V, J and clone size are those of that table, while D and trimming were read from the DNA. The table includes more than 150,000 clones, roughly 76% detected once. Seattle patient enrollment occurred during active infection, with longitudinal follow-up thereafter. The TCR originated in a woman of 80 years or more with COVID-19, enrolled during active disease. Sample: peripheral blood.

CDR3 sequence reads: CASSLNYPIVEDYGYTF. The CDR3 DNA is TGTGCCAGCAGCCTGAATTACCCTATCGTCGAGGACTATGGCTACACCTTC. The chain combines TRBV27 with TRBJ1-2; D is undetermined. CDR1 is MNHEY, CDR2 SMNVEV, per germline (reference sequence). The CDR3 covers 17 residues. Trimming cost V 6 bases and J 3 bases, with 23 bases left between them.